A single sample gave rise to the 14 T cell receptor beta chains below, sequenced in a study of cytomegalovirus exposure and HLA in healthy donors (dated by TCRdb to 2016 to 2017). The library was prepared using the immunoSEQ multiplex PCR assay. The multiplex PCR relied on a mix of 60 forward primers for TCR Vbeta segments and 13 reverse primers for TCR Jbeta segments. TCRdb took this table from immuneACCESS and kept in-frame rearrangements with V and J called. Such tables lack part of the clones; where checked against another copy, unresolved V genes explain under half of the gap, and the rest is unexplained. For this sample there are about 200,000 clones; just over 75% appear just once. The top ten constitute 0.63% of the sample. Input material: PBMCs. The receptors here all came from a young man in good health and CMV-seronegative.

This rearrangement joins TRBV5-6 to TRBJ2-1; the D gene is possibly TRBD2 (6 bases). V dropped 4 bases and J dropped 10 bases, with 21 bases sitting between them. This CDR3 region has 15 residues. Germline assignment: CDR1 SGHDT and CDR2 YYEEEE. The CDR3 nucleotides read TGTGCCAGCAGCCTGGGAGGCGTGAGGGCCGGAGAGCAGTTCTTC. Amino acids: CASSLGGVRAGEQFF.

The V and J genes are TRBV10-3 and TRBJ1-2; TRBD1 is a possible D gene (5 bases). The CDR3 runs 14 residues. V shed 2 bases and J shed 5 bases, with 12 bases lying between them. Germline CDR1 ENHRY, CDR2 SYGVKD. CDR3 DNA sequence: TGTGCCATCAGTGAGGGGGGGTTCGAGTATGGCTACACCTTC. Its protein is CAISEGGFEYGYTF.

The chain is built from TRBV6-6 and TRBJ1-1; the D gene is possibly TRBD1 (5 bases). V shed 4 bases and J shed 10 bases, with 13 bases lying between them. Per germline, CDR1 MNHNY and CDR2 SVGAGI (reference sequence). This CDR3 has 12 residues. CDR3 amino acids: CASSSAGYGAFF. In nucleotides, the CDR3 is TGTGCCAGCAGTTCCGCAGGGTATGGAGCTTTCTTT.

This clone appeared a single time. The V call is TRBV5-4, the J call TRBJ2-1; the match to TRBD2 covers 7 bases. CDR1 and CDR2 from the germline V gene are SGHNT and YYREEE (reference sequence). Trimming took 0 bases from V and 7 from J; bases not matched to a gene: 10. There are 16 residues in the CDR3. CDR3: CASSLGAGAIGNEQFF. The CDR3 nucleotides are TGTGCCAGCAGCTTGGGGGCGGGAGCCATTGGGAATGAGCAGTTCTTC.

This clone has just one count. This chain connects TRBV9 to TRBJ1-3, with a tentative D call TRBD1 (5 bases). V was pared by 0 bases and J by 5 bases, with 9 bases between. The CDR3 runs 14 residues. Germline CDR1 reads SGDLS; CDR2 reads YYNGEE. CDR3 in amino acids: CASSVEKGRNTIYF. CDR3 DNA: TGTGCCAGCAGCGTAGAGAAGGGGCGAAACACCATATATTTT. Full variable domain (outside the CDR3, taken from reference TRBV9 and TRBJ1-3): DSGVTQTPKHLITATGQRVTLRCSPRSGDLSVYWYQQSLDQGLQFLIQYYNGEERAKGNILERFSAQQFPDLHSELNLSSLELGDSALYFCASSVEKGRNTIYFGEGSWLTVV.

J is TRBJ2-7 and V is TRBV2, with 8 bases aligning to TRBD2. The V segment lost 4 bases and the J segment 5 bases; nucleotides outside the gene matches: 10. Germline CDR1 SNHLY, CDR2 FYNNEI. The CDR3 loop spans 15 amino acids. The CDR3 bases are TGTGCCAGCAGTGCTCGGTCGGGAGGGCGCAACGAGCAGTACTTC. It encodes CASSARSGGRNEQYF.

The chain combines TRBV6-6 with TRBJ2-7, with D maybe TRBD1 (6 bases). CDR3 length: 13 residues. Looked up from germline, CDR1 is MNHNY and CDR2 is SVGAGI (reference sequence). V lost 6 bases to trimming and J lost 6 bases, with 15 bases between them. The CDR3 region is CASSLGDKREQYF. The CDR3 nucleotides are TGTGCCAGCAGCCTTGGGGACAAACGCGAGCAGTACTTC.

The chain joins TRBV9 to TRBJ1-1; 8 nucleotides match TRBD1. With V trimmed by 3 bases and J by 4 bases, 5 bases remained unmatched. Germline loops: CDR1 SGDLS, CDR2 YYNGEE. The CDR3 is 14 residues long. The CDR3 region has the DNA TGTGCCAGCAGCGCCTTTACAGGGGGCACTGAAGCTTTCTTT. The encoded protein is CASSAFTGGTEAFF.

This clone was seen more than once but under ten times. The chain couples TRBV25-1 to TRBJ2-7; D is possibly TRBD2 (6 bases). This CDR3 is 13 amino acids long. V gave up 6 bases and J gave up 0 bases, with 9 bases separating them. Germline-derived CDR1 and CDR2 are MGHDK and SYGVNS. This chain's CDR3 is CASRRGLSYEQYF. In DNA form, the CDR3 reads TGTGCCAGCAGGCGGGGCCTCTCCTACGAGCAGTACTTC.

This chain joins TRBV7-8 and TRBJ2-1, with unresolved D. CDR1 and CDR2 (germline): SGHVS, FQNEAQ. CDR3 size: 14 residues. The V and J ends lost 7 bases and 7 bases respectively, with 17 bases between them. CDR3 coding DNA: TGTGCCAGCAACGGTTTGTCCCCCCGGAATGAGCAGTTCTTC. Translated: CASNGLSPRNEQFF. The whole variable domain, remainder taken from reference TRBV7-8 and TRBJ2-1, is GAGVSQSPRYKVAKRGQDVALRCDPISGHVSLFWYQQALGQGPEFLTYFQNEAQLDKSGLPSDRFFAERPEGSVSTLKIQRTQQEDSAVYLCASNGLSPRNEQFFGPGTRLTVL.

This clone was recorded a few times. The V call is TRBV9, the J call TRBJ2-7, with 7 bases aligning to TRBD2. The CDR3 length is 15 residues. The V gene end was trimmed by 0 bases and the J gene end by 4 bases; junction bases not matched to a gene: 7. The germline gives CDR1 SGDLS, CDR2 YYNGEE. This CDR3 reads CASSVGLAESYEQYF. The CDR3 DNA sequence: TGTGCCAGCAGCGTAGGTCTAGCGGAAAGTTACGAGCAGTACTTC.

The rearrangement links TRBV21-1 to TRBJ2-1; the table gives TRBD2 as D, unverified against the DNA. TRBV21-1 is a pseudogene locus. The CDR3 runs to 15 residues. CDR3 sequence: CASNPLAGPPDEQFF. CDR3 bases: TGTGCCAGCAACCCCCTAGCGGGACCCCCGGATGAGCAGTTCTTC.

The chain combines TRBV28 with TRBJ2-1; 7 positions agree with TRBD1. CDR3 length: 13 amino acids. V shed 4 bases and J 15 bases; nucleotides not matched to a gene: 12. The V gene's germline CDR1 is MDHEN and CDR2 SYDVKM. The CDR3 reads CASSSSHRQGRFF. In DNA form, the CDR3 reads TGTGCCAGCAGTTCATCCCACCGACAGGGTCGGTTCTTC.

The rearrangement joins TRBV6-1 to TRBJ2-7, with D uncertain. This CDR3 is built from 17 residues. CDR1 MNHNS and CDR2 SASEGT come from the germline V gene. V was clipped by 2 bases and J by 5 bases, with 22 bases between them. CDR3 protein: CASSEFVNEQSGDEQYF. The CDR3 bases are TGTGCCAGCAGTGAATTCGTGAATGAACAGAGTGGCGACGAGCAGTACTTC.